This section outlines one T cell receptor beta chain sequence together with its context. Which antigen it targets is not known. The sample holds no much larger clone one base away, and base qualities are not on file. The data stem from a study of T cell responses to AZD1222 COVID-19 vaccine (dated by TCRdb to about 2021). Study-wide context: TCR sequencing covered over 230 trial participants: 200 to 220 given two doses of AZD1222 and around 26 given two doses of MenACWY control vaccine. Enrollment into the trials was organized by age into subgroups of 18-55, 56-69 and 70-plus years, and those subgroups contained about 160, 30 and 59 TCR-sequenced participants, respectively.

The CDR3 regions of human TCRbeta chains were subjected to immunosequencing. As for how the authors treated the data: TCRs in the repertoires were matched against a reference library of SARS-CoV-2-specific TCRs that had been generated with the MIRA antigen-specificity platform. Breadth was defined as the fraction of unique TCRs that were SARS-CoV-2-associated. Depth was defined as the fraction of total T cells that were SARS-CoV-2-associated. Using the MIRA data, each spike-specific TCR was mapped to the spike region that the TCR reacts to and placed in a CD4 or CD8 class. Log10-transformed breadth and depth values were compared by one-way ANOVA with Sidak's multiple comparisons tests. This immuneACCESS table, as held by TCRdb, lists in-frame sequences with V and J called but not all clones. Of the missing ones, under half trace to an unresolved V gene in checked studies; the others have no known cause. V, J and clone size are taken as reported in that table, and D and trimming were inferred from the DNA itself. In all, the sample holds approximately 150,000 clones, and just over 90% of those were seen once. The top ten clones comprise less than 2% of the sample.

The paper as a whole reports these results and caveats: After two AZD1222 doses, both the breadth and the depth of spike-specific TCRs were significantly higher than at day 0 and than in MenACWY recipients. Most participants were white British and females outnumbered males, and the authors suggested that clonal diversity may have been underestimated. No day 14 peak-response samples were available, so repertoires were characterized only after the peak T cell response. In the small 56-69-year group, the increase in depth fell short of significance, most likely because of low power. Conclusions about previously exposed vaccinees were limited because only 6 or 7 AZD1222 recipients were SARS-CoV-2 seropositive at baseline. CD4 TCRs associated with the vaccine covered the entire spike protein, and the dominant responses were in regions 160-218 and 743-854. Nearly half of unique spike-specific TCRs reportedly recognized epitopes outside regions mutated in the B.1.351 and B.1.1.7 variants.

Inclusive of the bounding cysteine and phenylalanine, the CDR3 is 17 residues long. Left in the record is the CDR3 DNA by itself, 51 bases read in frame from the first base. CDR1 and CDR2 are drawn from the germline V gene: SGHDN, FVKESK. V gives up 2 bases and J gives up 1 base, and the segment between their germline ends measures 15 bases. Taken with the paper, the label for time point translates to: about 28 days (+/-7) after the second vaccine dose. Because spike-specific TCR depth and breadth did not differ between the two schedules, AZD1222 recipients who got a second dose at roughly 4 weeks were pooled with those who got a second dose at roughly 12 weeks. The vaccinee samples were drawn from two UK trials, COV001 and COV002, one of which was a single-blind randomized controlled phase 2/3 trial testing AZD1222 (ChAdOx1 nCoV-19) in healthy adults. For TCRbeta chain sequencing, PBMC samples from trial participants were taken at day 0 and at day 28 after the second dose.

This clonotype was obtained from an adult who received the AZD1222 COVID-19 vaccine. The chain was built from TRBV14 and TRBJ2-4; TRBD1 might be the D gene, on 7 matching bases. The source was peripheral blood, collected 28 days after the second AZD1222 dose. The DNA sequence reads TGTGCCAGCAGCCAATTGGAGGGGGCAGGGGCCAAAAACATTCAGTACTTC. Translated, this is CASSQLEGAGAKNIQYF.